This T cell receptor (beta chain) was sequenced in a study of cytomegalovirus exposure and HLA in healthy donors. This clone appeared a few times. The germline V gene encodes CDR1 MGHRA and CDR2 YSYEKL. The V end was cut by 2 bases, the J end by 6 bases, with 17 bases between. This CDR3 comprises 16 residues. The PCR employed 60 Vbeta primers together with 13 Jbeta primers. Libraries were prepared by immunoSEQ multiplex PCR; TCRdb keeps only in-frame clonotypes and omits some of them. Of about 52,000 clones in the sample, around 62% were seen once. Sequencing was carried out using PBMCs. The receptor was derived from a human donor in good health. The chain couples TRBV4-1 to TRBJ2-1, with D possibly matching TRBD2 (6 bases). CDR3 sequence (DNA): TGCGCCAGCAGCCAAAGTATAGGGACTGACGGCAATGAGCAGTTCTTC. Translated: CASSQSIGTDGNEQFF.